One sample yielded the 18 T cell receptor beta chains listed below, sequenced in a study of control samples from healthy donors and cancer patients. This table comes from immunoSEQ multiplex PCR, and its TCRdb copy is limited to in-frame clones, with some not included. Of some 100,000 clones listed, 79% were seen once; the top ten hold about 10%. Input material: blood. All receptors come from a woman between 25 and 40 years old in good health.

On this clone itself: No DNA is shown, since the ends of the CDR3 on it are uncertain; the CDR3 is the one TCRdb lists. The rearrangement uses TRBV6-1 and TRBJ2-7; the table's D call, TRBD1, was not checked against the DNA. Looked up from germline, CDR1 is MNHNS and CDR2 is SASEGT. The CDR3 length equals 13 residues, ends included. CDR3 amino acids: CASSEVGAGNRYF.

This chain joins TRBV20-1 and TRBJ2-7, with D perhaps TRBD2 (7 bases). This CDR3 contains 14 residues. Germline CDR1 DFQATT, CDR2 SNEGSKA (reference sequence). Trimming took off 3 bases at V and 0 bases at J, with 12 bases between the two ends. The DNA of the CDR3 is TGCAGTGCTAGTAGGGGAGGGGGCTCCTACGAGCAGTACTTC. Amino acid sequence: CSASRGGGSYEQYF.

The chain carries TRBV6-6 and TRBJ2-3, with D unclear. V was shortened by 10 bases and J by 0 bases, with 17 bases between the two germline ends. Germline V gene data show CDR1 as MNHNY and CDR2 as SVGAGI (reference sequence). This CDR3 comprises 15 residues. The CDR3 bases are TGTGCCATCCGGTCGAACCCCCCTAGCACAGATACGCAGTATTTT. Its translation is CAIRSNPPSTDTQYF.

The DNA of the CDR3 is TGTGCCAGCAGCTTTTTGGACAGCAGCTCTGGGGCCAACGTCCTGACTTTC. It specifies CASSFLDSSSGANVLTF. J is TRBJ2-6 and V is TRBV5-6, with D possibly matching TRBD1 (6 bases). Germline V gene lookup returns CDR1 SGHDT and CDR2 YYEEEE. V was trimmed by 2 bases and J by 0 bases, leaving 12 bases between them. This CDR3 has 17 amino acids.

The chain is built from TRBV6-5 and TRBJ1-1; maybe TRBD1 (6 bases). The germline gives CDR1 MNHEY, CDR2 SVGAGI. The CDR3 runs 15 residues. The germline V and J ends were trimmed by 6 bases and 4 bases, with 18 bases remaining between them. Written as DNA, the CDR3 is TGTGCCAGCAGCTTAACAGGGTATTCGGGCACTGAAGCTTTCTTT. It codes for CASSLTGYSGTEAFF.

With regard to this clone: One junction end disagrees with the germline gene, perhaps due to a read error. The chain has TRBV12-3 or TRBV12-4 and TRBJ1-2; D remains unclear. The CDR3 sequence is 11 residues long. This CDR3 reads CASSFYSSPAF. CDR3 nucleotides: TGTGCCAGCAGTTTTTATAGCAGTCCCGCCTTC.

This clone has just one count. The chain carries TRBV5-1 and TRBJ2-3; 9 bases agree with TRBD1. The germline CDR1 and CDR2 sequences are SGHRS and YFSETQ. The trim removed 5 bases at V and 6 bases at J, leaving 10 bases unmatched. The CDR3 has 15 amino acids. CDR3 protein: CASRREIQGADTQYF. CDR3 sequence (DNA): TGCGCCAGCAGGCGGGAGATACAGGGGGCTGATACGCAGTATTTT.

V gene TRBV5-1 combines with J gene TRBJ1-2, with 10 bases that match TRBD1. The trim removed 0 bases at V and 7 bases at J, leaving 6 bases unmatched. Germline V gene lookup returns CDR1 SGHRS and CDR2 YFSETQ. CDR3 length: 15 amino acids. The CDR3 sequence: CASSLAPGQGIGYTF. CDR3 nucleotides: TGCGCCAGCAGCTTGGCCCCGGGACAGGGGATTGGCTACACCTTC.

This chain connects TRBV19 to TRBJ1-1; no reliable D call. V was clipped by 5 bases and J by 1 base, with 5 bases between them. There are 12 residues in the CDR3. Germline CDR1 reads LNHDA; CDR2 reads SQIVND (reference sequence). CDR3 residues: CASSYGNTEAFF. CDR3 coding DNA: TGTGCCAGTAGTTACGGGAACACTGAAGCTTTCTTT.

This clone showed up just a few times. V and J are TRBV19 and TRBJ2-1; 12 nucleotides align to TRBD2. From germline, CDR1 is LNHDA and CDR2 SQIVND (reference sequence). The J segment lost 9 bases and the V segment lost 6 bases, leaving 6 bases of the junction unmatched. This CDR3 comprises 14 residues. CDR3 amino acids: CASRTLAGGFEQFF. The CDR3 DNA is TGTGCCAGTAGAACCCTAGCGGGGGGGTTTGAGCAGTTCTTC.

The gene calls are TRBV11-2 and TRBJ1-4; D is undetermined. V was cut by 2 bases and J by 5 bases, with 12 bases left in between. There are 15 residues in the CDR3. CDR1 is SGHAT and CDR2 is FQNNGV in the germline V gene. The CDR3: CASSLSGSSNEKLFF. The CDR3 nucleotides read TGTGCCAGCAGCTTATCGGGCAGCAGCAATGAAAAACTGTTTTTT.

This clone is a singleton in its sample. The rearrangement links TRBV19 to TRBJ2-7, with 10 bases fitting TRBD2. Germline loops: CDR1 LNHDA, CDR2 SQIVND (reference sequence). Trimming at V came to 3 bases and at J to 2 bases, leaving 7 bases not matched to a gene. This CDR3 is 16 amino acids long. The CDR3 loop reads CASSILAGVSPYEQYF. The CDR3, as DNA: TGTGCCAGTAGTATCCTAGCGGGAGTATCTCCCTACGAGCAGTACTTC.

This clone was seen a handful of times. The J gene is TRBJ2-7, the V gene TRBV7-8; tentative D call: TRBD2 (6 bases). The CDR3 length is 13 residues. Germline V lookup: CDR1 SGHVS, CDR2 FQNEAQ. The germline V and J ends were trimmed by 2 bases and 6 bases, with 11 bases remaining between them. DNA of the CDR3: TGTGCCAGCAGCTTAAGACTAGACCTCGAGCAGTACTTC. This encodes CASSLRLDLEQYF.

The V and J genes are TRBV6-1 and TRBJ1-2, with TRBD1 as a possible D gene (6 bases). Germline V gives CDR1 MNHNS, CDR2 SASEGT. This CDR3 comprises 13 residues. With 3 bases removed from V and 5 bases from J, the gap between germline ends came to 10 bases. DNA of the CDR3: TGTGCCAGCAGTGAGGCAGGGGATTATGGCTACACCTTC. This sequence encodes CASSEAGDYGYTF.

This chain's CDR3 is CASSLAGQGARNEQFF. The CDR3 region has the DNA TGTGCCAGCAGCTTAGCGGGACAGGGGGCGAGAAATGAGCAGTTCTTC. The gene calls are TRBV7-2 and TRBJ2-1, with 12 bases fitting TRBD1. The CDR3 spans 16 residues. Germline V CDR1 and CDR2: SGHTA, FQGNSA. J lost 7 bases, V lost 0 bases, and 4 bases had no gene match.

The V call is TRBV5-5, the J call TRBJ1-2; D not certain. The length of the CDR3 is 12 residues. CDR1 SGHKS and CDR2 YYEKEE come from the germline V gene (reference sequence). V dropped 2 bases and J dropped 1 base, with 3 bases sitting between them. The CDR3 here is CASSFNNYGYTF. The DNA for the CDR3 is TGTGCCAGCAGCTTTAATAACTATGGCTACACCTTC.

This chain uses TRBV3-1 (or the pseudogene TRBV3-2) with TRBJ1-6; D unresolved. This CDR3 contains 14 residues. Trimming pared 0 bases from V and 13 bases from J, leaving 13 bases between. CDR1 and CDR2 from the germline V gene are LGHDT and YNNKEL (reference sequence). The CDR3 DNA sequence: TGTGCCAGCAGCCAAGAACGCGAAACAGCCCCCCTCCACTTT. Translated, it gives CASSQERETAPLHF.

The V and J genes are TRBV18 and TRBJ2-3, with 11 nucleotides matching TRBD2. V was clipped by 3 bases and J by 2 bases; unmatched bases: 4. Germline V gene lookup returns CDR1 KGHSH and CDR2 LQKENI. The CDR3 has 16 residues. The CDR3 here is CASSPPSGGFTDTQYF. In DNA, the CDR3 is TGTGCCAGCTCACCCCCTAGCGGGGGGTTCACAGATACGCAGTATTTT.